The present T cell receptor beta chain was sequenced within a study of vaccination and CD4 T cells after COVID-19. With regard to this clonotype: Its antigen is not known.

Sequencing of cultured CD4+ T cell DNA used the Oncomine TCR Beta short-read assay. TCRdb recomputed calls from the PCR reads with MiXCR, one row per CDR3 protein. Of about 14,000 distinct CDR3 sequences in the sample, roughly 50% were seen once. Trimming removed 1 base from V and 3 bases from J, with 12 bases in between. The CDR3 spans 15 residues. CDR1 is SEHNR and CDR2 is FQNEAQ in the germline V gene (reference sequence). The treatment here: approximately nine-day PBMC culture with coronavirus spike peptide pools or control peptides (ViraFEST assay). IL-2 at around 10 IU/ml and peptide pools at roughly 10 ug/ml were added to PBMCs cultured at about 2 million per well.

This chain uses TRBV7-9 with TRBJ1-1; D gene ambiguous. Source material: CD4+ T cells from blood, cultured in vitro. This TCR derives from a human donor who had recovered from COVID-19. In DNA, the CDR3 is TGTGCCAGCAGCTTAGATGCCGGGTGGTACACTGAAGCTTTCTTT. It specifies CASSLDAGWYTEAFF.